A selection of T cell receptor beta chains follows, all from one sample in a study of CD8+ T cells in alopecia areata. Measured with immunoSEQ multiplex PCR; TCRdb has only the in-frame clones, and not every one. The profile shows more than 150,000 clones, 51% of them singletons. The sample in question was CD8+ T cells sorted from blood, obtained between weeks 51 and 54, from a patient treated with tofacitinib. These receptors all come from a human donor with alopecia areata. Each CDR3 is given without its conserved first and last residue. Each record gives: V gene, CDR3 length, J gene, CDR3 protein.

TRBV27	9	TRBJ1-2	AAADLGGYT
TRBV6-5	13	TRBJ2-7	ASSYSSGGAYEQY
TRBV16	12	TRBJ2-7	ASSHTPGPVEQY
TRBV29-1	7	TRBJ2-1	SVNNEQF
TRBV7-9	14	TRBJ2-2	ASSLLGGFDTGELF
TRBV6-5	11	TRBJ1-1	ASSYIEDTEAF
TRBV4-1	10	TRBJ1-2	ASSQDLDPLT
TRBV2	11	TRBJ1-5	ASSDRGGEPQH
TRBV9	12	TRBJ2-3	ASSAAGFTDTQY
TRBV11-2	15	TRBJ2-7	ASSLVYSRVQSYEQY
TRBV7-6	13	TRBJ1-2	ASSGSRDRDYGYT
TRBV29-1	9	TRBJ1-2	RAGQGGGYT
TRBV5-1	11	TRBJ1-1	ASSRTGRTEAF
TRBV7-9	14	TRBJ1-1	ASSSGTGGPNTEAF
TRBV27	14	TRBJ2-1	ASSLSPGTSSYEQF
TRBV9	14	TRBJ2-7	ASSARPGASSYEQY
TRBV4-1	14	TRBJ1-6	ASSQPKGGLDSPLH
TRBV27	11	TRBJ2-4	ASSSGVRNIQY
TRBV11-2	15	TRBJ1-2	ASSSLIRGPGDYGYT
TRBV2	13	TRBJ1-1	ASSRLIQTNTEAF
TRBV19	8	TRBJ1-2	ASKGWGYT
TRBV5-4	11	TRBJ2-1	ASISGGKDEQF
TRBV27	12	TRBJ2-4	ASSTWDYKNIQY